One and the same sample provided the 4 T cell receptor beta chains below, sequenced in a study of shared clonotypes between healthy human individuals. The assay was immunoSEQ multiplex PCR, and TCRdb's table has in-frame clones only and misses some. The sample has about 1.1 million clones, 70% to 80% seen once; the top ten hold roughly 0.57%. The sequenced sample consisted of memory CD4+ T cells from PBMCs. The sample's subset: CD45RA-negative fraction. The receptors come from a man younger than 30 in good health. Some clones in this sample may be carry-over from other donors' samples.

The chain carries TRBV6-5 and TRBJ2-7; 10 positions match TRBD1. Germline assignment: CDR1 MNHEY and CDR2 SVGAGI. Unmatched junction bases numbered 4, after V lost 5 bases and J lost 3 bases. The CDR3 length is 14 residues. Here the CDR3 reads CASSRDRGGYEQYF. The CDR3 DNA follows: TGTGCCAGCAGTCGGGACAGGGGAGGCTACGAGCAGTACTTC.

CDR3 sequence: CASVPPIFIEKLFF. The DNA for the CDR3 is TGTGCCAGCGTCCCACCCATTTTTATTGAAAAACTGTTTTTT. The chain is built from TRBV27 and TRBJ1-4; no clear D. Germline V gives CDR1 MNHEY, CDR2 SMNVEV (reference sequence). Trimming removed 8 bases from V and 7 bases from J, with 17 bases in between. The CDR3 is made up of 14 amino acids. Filled out from reference TRBV27 and TRBJ1-4, the complete variable domain reads EAQVTQNPRYLITVTGKKLTVTCSQNMNHEYMSWYRQDPGLGLRQIYYSMNVEVTDKGDVPEGYKVSRKEKRNFPLILESPSPNQTSLYFCASVPPIFIEKLFFGSGTQLSVL.

Here the CDR3 reads CASSQGFGGLYEQYF. As DNA, the CDR3 is TGTGCCAGCAGCCAAGGGTTCGGGGGCCTCTACGAGCAGTACTTC. The genes are TRBV14 and TRBJ2-7; D is possibly TRBD1 or TRBD2 (6 bases each). The V end was cut by 1 base, the J end by 3 bases, with 13 bases between. CDR1 is SGHDN and CDR2 is FVKESK in the germline V gene. CDR3 length: 15 residues.

The rearrangement uses TRBV6-1 and TRBJ2-5; weak D call: TRBD1 (6 bases). Germline V gene data show CDR1 as MNHNS and CDR2 as SASEGT. Trimming left V 4 bases short and J 4 bases short, with 16 bases between. CDR3 length equals 15 residues. CDR3 DNA sequence: TGTGCCAGCAGTGTAAACAGGGTTGAGGGAGAGACCCAGTACTTC. This encodes CASSVNRVEGETQYF.